Shown below are 29 T cell receptor beta chains from a single sample sequenced in a study of cytomegalovirus exposure and HLA in healthy donors. With 60 Vbeta and 13 Jbeta primers, the PCR was carried out. Data came from immunoSEQ multiplex PCR; TCRdb stores just in-frame clones and leaves some out. The sample shows 150,000 to 200,000 clones, about nine tenths of them seen only once. The sequencing sample was made of PBMCs. The source is a boy between 2 and 10 years old in good health and CMV-seronegative.

The chain combines TRBV6-5 with TRBJ1-2, with 8 bases identical to TRBD1. Unmatched junction bases numbered 7, after V lost 6 bases and J lost 7 bases. Germline V gene lookup returns CDR1 MNHEY and CDR2 SVGAGI. The CDR3 consists of 13 residues. The CDR3 DNA reads TGTGCCAGCAGACAGGGGGTTAGACTTGGCTACACCTTC. It is translated as CASRQGVRLGYTF.

This clone was seen a handful of times. This chain joins TRBV6-1 and TRBJ2-3; 7 positions agree with TRBD2. Germline CDR1 is MNHNS and CDR2 is SASEGT. This CDR3 is built from 13 residues. The V segment lost 3 bases and the J segment 14 bases; nucleotides outside the gene matches: 11. This CDR3 is CASSDNYSGRRYF. The CDR3 nucleotides read TGTGCCAGCAGTGATAACTATAGCGGGCGTCGGTATTTT.

This chain connects TRBV30 to TRBJ2-5, with 8 bases matching TRBD1. The J segment lost 4 bases and the V segment lost 4 bases, leaving 2 bases of the junction unmatched. The CDR3 spans 12 residues. Germline CDR1 GTSNPN, CDR2 SVGIG (reference sequence). CDR3 protein: CAWNRGAETQYF. CDR3 DNA sequence: TGTGCCTGGAACAGGGGGGCAGAGACCCAGTACTTC.

The chain links TRBV28 to TRBJ1-1, with D unclear. In germline, CDR1 is MDHEN, CDR2 SYDVKM. The length of the CDR3 is 11 residues. V lost 2 bases to trimming and J lost 11 bases, with 9 bases between them. CDR3 sequence reads: CASSLGGIAFF. CDR3 sequence (DNA): TGTGCCAGCAGTTTAGGCGGGATTGCTTTCTTT.

The CDR3 is CASSHQGNEQYF. CDR3 coding DNA: TGTGCCAGCAGTCATCAGGGGAACGAGCAGTACTTC. This chain connects TRBV5-6 to TRBJ2-7; D possibly corresponds to TRBD1 (6 bases). The germline V gene has CDR1 SGHDT and CDR2 YYEEEE. The CDR3 has 12 residues. V lost 5 bases to trimming and J lost 5 bases, with 11 bases between them.

The chain carries TRBV5-1 and TRBJ2-7; a possible D gene is TRBD1 (6 bases). Per germline, CDR1 SGHRS and CDR2 YFSETQ. With 0 bases removed from V and 2 bases from J, the gap between germline ends came to 15 bases. The length of the CDR3 is 16 residues. The CDR3 bases are TGCGCCAGCAGCTTGGTCGTGGGCAGGGGTGCCTACGAGCAGTACTTC. Protein sequence: CASSLVVGRGAYEQYF. Supplemented by reference TRBV5-1 and TRBJ2-7, the full variable domain reads KAGVTQTPRYLIKTRGQQVTLSCSPISGHRSVSWYQQTPGQGLQFLFEYFSETQRNKGNFPGRFSGRQFSNSRSEMNVSTLELGDSALYLCASSLVVGRGAYEQYFGPGTRLTVT.

J is TRBJ2-5 and V is TRBV7-3; D might be TRBD1 (5 bases). V was pared by 5 bases and J by 3 bases, with 10 bases between. This CDR3 is built from 13 residues. CDR1 is SGHTA, CDR2 FQGTGA, per germline. The CDR3, as DNA: TGTGCCAGCAGCCCCGGACATGAAGAGACCCAGTACTTC. Its translation is CASSPGHEETQYF.

The chain couples TRBV5-1 to TRBJ2-5; D remains unclear. Germline CDR1 reads SGHRS; CDR2 reads YFSETQ. With 0 bases removed from V and 4 bases from J, the gap between germline ends came to 16 bases. The length of the CDR3 is 16 residues. The CDR3 loop is CASSLAVTHNGETQYF. The CDR3 bases are TGCGCCAGCAGCTTGGCCGTGACTCACAACGGAGAGACCCAGTACTTC. The variable domain in full, completed from reference TRBV5-1 and TRBJ2-5, reads KAGVTQTPRYLIKTRGQQVTLSCSPISGHRSVSWYQQTPGQGLQFLFEYFSETQRNKGNFPGRFSGRQFSNSRSEMNVSTLELGDSALYLCASSLAVTHNGETQYFGPGTRLLVL.

This rearrangement joins TRBV28 to TRBJ1-5; possibly TRBD1 for D (5 bases). Germline CDR1 and CDR2: MDHEN and SYDVKM. This CDR3 comprises 15 residues. V was clipped by 6 bases and J by 0 bases, with 12 bases between them. The CDR3 DNA reads TGTGCCAGCAGGTCAGGGTCTACTAGCAATCAGCCCCAGCATTTT. This translates into CASRSGSTSNQPQHF.

V and J are TRBV30 and TRBJ1-4; no reliable D call. From germline, CDR1 is GTSNPN and CDR2 SVGIG (reference sequence). V gave up 2 bases and J gave up 11 bases, with 15 bases separating them. The CDR3 has 13 residues. CDR3 loop: CAWSSGRGSKLFF. CDR3 nucleotide sequence: TGTGCCTGGAGTAGCGGCCGGGGATCTAAACTGTTTTTT. Variable domain in full (rest from reference TRBV30 and TRBJ1-4): SQTIHQWPATLVQPVGSPLSLECTVEGTSNPNLYWYRQAAGRGLQLLFYSVGIGQISSEVPQNLSASRPQDRQFILSSKKLLLSDSGFYLCAWSSGRGSKLFFGSGTQLSVL.

The V call is TRBV5-1, the J call TRBJ1-1; TRBD1 aligns across 8 bases. The CDR3 runs 14 residues. The V gene's germline CDR1 is SGHRS and CDR2 YFSETQ. With 3 bases clipped from V and 1 base from J, the junction kept 2 bases outside the gene matches. This CDR3 is CASSSGTGNTEAFF. CDR3 DNA sequence: TGCGCCAGCAGCTCCGGGACAGGGAACACTGAAGCTTTCTTT.

This clone was seen only once. V is TRBV14 and J is TRBJ1-1, with D perhaps TRBD1 (5 bases). V was clipped by 4 bases and J by 7 bases, with 10 bases between them. The CDR3 covers 12 residues. The germline V gene encodes CDR1 SGHDN and CDR2 FVKESK. The CDR3 reads CASSLTGVEAFF. The CDR3 DNA reads TGTGCCAGCAGCCTCACGGGGGTTGAAGCTTTCTTT.

This chain joins TRBV6-6 and TRBJ1-1, with 8 bases lining up with TRBD1. V was clipped by 5 bases and J by 11 bases; unmatched bases: 7. Per germline, CDR1 MNHNY and CDR2 SVGAGI (reference sequence). CDR3 length: 12 residues. The CDR3: CASSATGASAFF. CDR3 sequence (DNA): TGTGCCAGCAGTGCGACAGGGGCCTCGGCTTTCTTT.

The chain couples TRBV30 to TRBJ2-6, with TRBD2 matching over 11 bases. The CDR3 loop spans 20 amino acids. The trim removed 0 bases at V and 0 bases at J, leaving 10 bases unmatched. Germline-derived CDR1 and CDR2 are GTSNPN and SVGIG (reference sequence). The CDR3 region has the DNA TGTGCCTGGAGTGTACCGGGACTAGCGGACCTAAGCTCTGGGGCCAACGTCCTGACTTTC. Translation gives CAWSVPGLADLSSGANVLTF.

The gene calls are TRBV25-1 and TRBJ2-1; 7 bases are a match to TRBD2. Germline loops: CDR1 MGHDK, CDR2 SYGVNS. V lost 0 bases, J lost 15 bases, and 5 bases stayed unmatched. The CDR3 is 12 residues long. The DNA of the CDR3 is TGTGCCAGCAGTGAATACGGACTAGGTCTGTTCTTC. Its protein is CASSEYGLGLFF.

This chain connects TRBV4-2 to TRBJ2-1; 12 nucleotides line up with TRBD2. Germline CDR1 reads LGHNA; CDR2 reads YNFKEQ. V was pared by 4 bases and J by 4 bases, with 23 bases of the junction left unmatched. CDR3 length: 22 amino acids. The CDR3 nucleotides are TGTGCCAGCAGCCGCTCCTGGGTTGGGACTAGCGGGCAAAAGTACGAATACAATGAGCAGTTCTTC. Encoded protein: CASSRSWVGTSGQKYEYNEQFF.

V usage is TRBV7-9 and J usage is TRBJ2-3; TRBD2 agrees at 8 bases. The germline gives CDR1 SEHNR, CDR2 FQNEAQ (reference sequence). The CDR3 length is 17 residues. J gave up 6 bases and V 3 bases, and 14 bases lay outside the gene matches. Here the CDR3 DNA reads TGTGCCAGCAGCTTGTTTTCGTTCGGGAGGGGGGAGGATACGCAGTATTTT. It codes for CASSLFSFGRGEDTQYF.

The chain combines TRBV19 with TRBJ1-3; possibly TRBD1 for D (6 bases). Trimming removed 11 bases at V and 2 bases at J, with 19 bases between. The CDR3 consists of 15 residues. The V gene's germline CDR1 is LNHDA and CDR2 SQIVND (reference sequence). The CDR3 sequence is CASSWGQRTGNTIYF. The DNA of the CDR3 is TGTGCCTCCTCCTGGGGACAAAGAACTGGAAACACCATATATTTT. Looking up the rest from reference TRBV19 and TRBJ1-3 gives the full variable domain: DGGITQSPKYLFRKEGQNVTLSCEQNLNHDAMYWYRQDPGQGLRLIYYSQIVNDFQKGDIAEGYSVSREKKESFPLTVTSAQKNPTAFYLCASSWGQRTGNTIYFGEGSWLTVV.

The V and J genes are TRBV5-1 and TRBJ1-2; D remains unclear. V shed 2 bases and J shed 0 bases, with 8 bases lying between them. Germline CDR1 and CDR2: SGHRS and YFSETQ. CDR3 length: 14 amino acids. Here the CDR3 reads CASSFSGANYGYTF. The CDR3 DNA reads as TGCGCCAGCAGCTTCAGCGGGGCTAACTATGGCTACACCTTC.

The chain combines TRBV27 with TRBJ1-5; a possible D gene is TRBD1 (5 bases). V shed 5 bases and J shed 5 bases, with 13 bases lying between them. CDR3 size: 14 residues. In germline, CDR1 is MNHEY, CDR2 SMNVEV (reference sequence). CDR3 sequence: CASSPTRAHQPQHF. In DNA, the CDR3 is TGTGCCAGCAGTCCGACCAGGGCCCATCAGCCCCAGCATTTT.

This chain links TRBV7-8 with TRBJ2-7; 8 bases line up with TRBD1. Per the germline V gene, CDR1 is SGHVS and CDR2 is FQNEAQ. With V trimmed by 6 bases and J by 3 bases, 7 bases remained unmatched. There are 14 residues in the CDR3. CDR3 loop: CASRNRTGHYEQYF. The CDR3 DNA reads TGTGCCAGCAGAAACAGGACAGGGCACTACGAGCAGTACTTC.

This sequence joins TRBV2 and TRBJ1-5; no firm D call. CDR1 is SNHLY, CDR2 FYNNEI, per germline. V dropped 1 base and J dropped 2 bases, with 9 bases sitting between them. The CDR3 spans 15 residues. The CDR3 here is CASSEDNLGNQPQHF. The CDR3 nucleotides read TGTGCCAGCAGTGAAGACAACCTCGGCAATCAGCCCCAGCATTTT.

The rearrangement links TRBV4-1 to TRBJ2-7; D is undetermined. The V end lost 0 bases, the J end lost 6 bases, and 6 bases lay between the germline ends. The germline V gene has CDR1 MGHRA and CDR2 YSYEKL. This CDR3 spans 12 amino acids. The CDR3 region is CASSQDGSEQYF. CDR3 bases: TGCGCCAGCAGCCAAGACGGTTCCGAGCAGTACTTC.

The chain is built from TRBV5-4 and TRBJ2-1; possibly TRBD2 for D (5 bases). Germline CDR1 reads SGHNT; CDR2 reads YYREEE (reference sequence). V dropped 1 base and J dropped 0 bases, with 17 bases sitting between them. The CDR3 contains 18 residues. CDR3 DNA sequence: TGTGCCAGCAGCTTGACTGTGGACTTTCTGAGCTCCTACAATGAGCAGTTCTTC. Amino acid sequence: CASSLTVDFLSSYNEQFF.

The V and J genes are TRBV27 and TRBJ2-5; 7 nucleotides agree with TRBD1. Germline CDR1 MNHEY, CDR2 SMNVEV (reference sequence). V was clipped by 5 bases and J by 5 bases; unmatched bases: 5. This CDR3 is built from 13 residues. CDR3 loop: CASSLTTGETQYF. CDR3 DNA sequence: TGTGCCAGCAGTCTGACGACAGGGGAGACCCAGTACTTC.

As concerns this clone: The junction differs from germline at one of its ends, possibly a read error. The chain employs TRBV7-9 and TRBJ2-7; D remains unclear. The germline V gene encodes CDR1 SEHNR and CDR2 FQNEAQ (reference sequence). The CDR3 loop spans 16 amino acids. The CDR3 region has the DNA TGTTCCAGCAGCTTAAGGAAGAGCAGGTTGAAGGACGAGCAGTACTTC. Translated, it gives CSSSLRKSRLKDEQYF.

The rearrangement uses TRBV7-9 and TRBJ1-2, with D possibly being TRBD1 (5 bases). The CDR3 sequence is 15 residues long. Per germline, CDR1 SEHNR and CDR2 FQNEAQ (reference sequence). The V gene lost 2 bases and the J gene lost 4 bases, with 14 bases spanning the gap. CDR3: CASSLRELGGYGYTF. DNA for the CDR3: TGTGCCAGCAGCTTAAGAGAGCTGGGGGGCTATGGCTACACCTTC.

The chain joins TRBV27 to TRBJ1-5; maybe TRBD1 (6 bases). V lost 8 bases and J 4 bases, leaving 15 bases between the germline ends. Germline CDR1 MNHEY, CDR2 SMNVEV (reference sequence). CDR3 length equals 14 residues. CDR3 in amino acids: CASSPGAGNQPQHF. CDR3 DNA sequence: TGTGCCAGCTCCCCAGGGGCTGGGAATCAGCCCCAGCATTTT.

The V call is TRBV9, the J call TRBJ2-1, with D perhaps TRBD2 (6 bases). V dropped 2 bases and J dropped 2 bases, with 11 bases sitting between them. There are 15 residues in the CDR3. Germline loops: CDR1 SGDLS, CDR2 YYNGEE. CDR3 nucleotide sequence: TGTGCCAGCAGCGTCGGGGTAGCGGCCTACAATGAGCAGTTCTTC. Protein sequence: CASSVGVAAYNEQFF.